The sequence of this TCR beta chain was determined in a study of long-term antiretroviral therapy in people with HIV. Per the germline V gene, CDR1 is SGHTA and CDR2 is FQGNSA. The V gene end was trimmed by 4 bases and the J gene end by 0 bases; junction bases not matched to a gene: 5. The length of the CDR3 is 16 residues. The assay used was immunoSEQ (version v3.0), run at survey level. This table comes from immunoSEQ multiplex PCR, and its TCRdb copy is limited to in-frame clones, with some not included. Counted here are tens of thousands of clones, around nine tenths occurring once; the ten biggest clones make up around 4.7%.

This clonotype was obtained from a woman aged 50 to 60 with HIV. The chain is built from TRBV7-2 and TRBJ2-3, with TRBD2 matching over 9 bases. Source: unsorted PBMCs, taken 0.1 years before starting antiretroviral therapy. CDR3 amino acids: CASSWSGGWSTDTQYF. The CDR3 region has the DNA TGTGCCAGCAGCTGGAGCGGGGGGTGGAGCACAGATACGCAGTATTTT.